These T cell receptor beta chains were read from a single sample in a study of OX40 agonist ivuxolimab in advanced cancers. Data came from immunoSEQ multiplex PCR; TCRdb stores just in-frame clones and leaves some out. Found here are around 72,000 clones, approximately 93% of them singletons; the top ten hold 2.2%. The sequenced sample was CD4+ or CD8+ T cells sorted from blood, obtained in a trial of the OX40 agonist ivuxolimab. These receptors all come from an adult with an advanced solid tumor such as melanoma, head and neck, liver or kidney cancer. The CDR3 runs from the conserved cysteine through the conserved F or W. The D gene is left open where the match is weak. Size tells how often a clone was seen (once, few, many) or the class of an expanded clone, and some rows leave it out.

V gene	D gene	J gene	clone size	CDR3 DNA	CDR3 protein
TRBV7-9	-	TRBJ2-7	-	TGTGCCAGCAGCTTAGGATCCATCTCCTACGAGCAGTACTTC	CASSLGSISYEQYF
TRBV5-4	TRBD2	TRBJ2-7	-	TGTACCAGCAGACCCTCTAGCGGGAGATCCACCTACGAGCAGTACTTC	CTSRPSSGRSTYEQYF
TRBV18	-	TRBJ2-2	-	TGTGCCAGCTCACCAGGGCAGCTAAGGGAGCTGTTTTTT	CASSPGQLRELFF
TRBV4-2	-	TRBJ1-2	-	TGTGCCAGCAGCCAAGTAGTTCCGGGTTATGGCTACACCTTC	CASSQVVPGYGYTF
TRBV18	TRBD2	TRBJ2-7	-	TGTGCCAGCTCAAAGCGGGATGGGGGGGACGAGCAGTACTTC	CASSKRDGGDEQYF
TRBV18	-	TRBJ2-5	once	TGTGCCAGCTCACCACCCCGGTCTGGGGCGGGACTCCAAGAGACCCAGTACTTC	CASSPPRSGAGLQETQYF
TRBV7-6	-	TRBJ2-5	-	TGTGCCAGCAGCTTAGGTCCCCTAGAGACCCAGTACTTC	CASSLGPLETQYF
TRBV7-2	-	TRBJ2-1	-	TGTGCCAGCAGCGCCGACTCAGCCACATACAATGAGCAGTTCTTC	CASSADSATYNEQFF
TRBV6-1	-	TRBJ2-7	-	TGTGCCAGCAGTATCCGGACTCCCTACGAGCAGTACTTC	CASSIRTPYEQYF
TRBV4-1	TRBD1	TRBJ1-4	-	TGCGCCAGCAGCCCCGGGACAGGGGGTTTACTGGGTGAAAAACTGTTTTTT	CASSPGTGGLLGEKLFF
TRBV19	-	TRBJ1-5	-	TGTGCCAGTAGTACCACAGGACGGCCAAACCAGCATTTT	CASSTTGRPNQHF
TRBV5-1	-	TRBJ1-2	-	TGCGCCAGCAGCTTGGGGGGCTCTAACTATGGCTACACCTTC	CASSLGGSNYGYTF
TRBV11-2	-	TRBJ1-6	few	TGTGCCAGCAGTTTAGAAACGGCCGCACAACTCCACTTT	CASSLETAAQLHF
TRBV5-1	-	TRBJ2-5	-	TGCGCCAGCCGGACGAGCCTAATAGCGGTTCAAGAGACCCAGTACTTC	CASRTSLIAVQETQYF
TRBV5-4	-	TRBJ2-3	-	TGTGCCTCGAATCGGGGTAGCGGCTTCACAGATACGCAGTATTTT	CASNRGSGFTDTQYF
TRBV28	-	TRBJ2-4	-	TGTGCCAGCATAGCGGGGACAGAAAACATTCAGTACTTC	CASIAGTENIQYF
TRBV6-5	-	TRBJ1-2	-	TGTGCCAGCAGCCCTCTAGGGGACTATGGCTACACCTTC	CASSPLGDYGYTF
TRBV6-5	TRBD1	TRBJ1-2	-	TGTGCCAGCAGTGCCGGACAGGGTTCCTATGGCTACACCTTC	CASSAGQGSYGYTF
TRBV6-5	-	TRBJ1-2	-	TGTGCCAGCCGAAAACAGGGAGGAGACTATGGCTACACCTTC	CASRKQGGDYGYTF
TRBV18	-	TRBJ2-7	few	TGTGCCAGCTCACCCCAGACAGCCTCCTACGAGCAGTACTTC	CASSPQTASYEQYF
TRBV7-2	TRBD2	TRBJ2-7	few	TGTGCCAGCAGCTTAAAGGCTAGCGGGACTTACGAGCAGTACTTC	CASSLKASGTYEQYF
TRBV4-3	-	TRBJ2-7	-	TGCGCCAGCAGCCAAGCTGACAGGTCCAACGAGCAGTACTTC	CASSQADRSNEQYF
TRBV27	-	TRBJ2-7	-	TGTGCCAGCAGTTTAAGTAGACAGAACTCCTACGAGCAGTACTTC	CASSLSRQNSYEQYF
TRBV28	-	TRBJ2-6	-	TGTGCCAGCAGTCCACAGGGAGCCGGGGCCAACGTCCTGACTTTC	CASSPQGAGANVLTF
TRBV7-2	-	TRBJ1-4	-	TGTGCCAGCAGCGGCAGTCCCAATGAAAAACTGTTTTTT	CASSGSPNEKLFF
TRBV28	-	TRBJ2-5	-	TGTGCCAGCAGTTTATCTGCTCAGGAGACCCAGTACTTC	CASSLSAQETQYF
TRBV28	-	TRBJ1-2	-	TGTGCCAGCAGTTTACTACAGAACTATGGCTACACCTTC	CASSLLQNYGYTF
TRBV27	TRBD1	TRBJ1-2	-	TGTGCCACCTCCGGGCAGGGGGAAGGTTATGGCTACACCTTC	CATSGQGEGYGYTF
TRBV5-1	-	TRBJ1-1	-	TGCGCCAGCAGCTTTGGAGGATCGATGGTCGAAGCTTTCTTT	CASSFGGSMVEAFF
TRBV7-2	-	TRBJ2-7	-	TGTGCCAGCAGCCTGTATAGGCAGGGTGACGAGCAGTACTTC	CASSLYRQGDEQYF
TRBV2	TRBD1	TRBJ2-2	-	TGTGCCAGCAGGGGGGACAGGGGGACCGGGGAGCTGTTTTTT	CASRGDRGTGELFF
TRBV5-4	-	TRBJ2-3	-	TGTGCCAGCAGCCGCAGGGCACGGCCCCAAGGGGCAGATACGCAGTATTTT	CASSRRARPQGADTQYF
TRBV6-1	TRBD1	TRBJ1-2	-	TGTGCCAGCAGTGCCGGGACAGGGGGCTTTGGCTACACCTTC	CASSAGTGGFGYTF
TRBV19	-	TRBJ2-7	-	TGTGCCAGTAGTATAGATCACAGGGTGGGGAACTACGAGCAGTACTTC	CASSIDHRVGNYEQYF
TRBV5-8	TRBD2	TRBJ2-1	-	TGTGCCAGCAGCTTGCGGACTAGCGGGCTGAATGAACAGTTCTTC	CASSLRTSGLNEQFF
TRBV27	-	TRBJ1-2	-	TGTGCCAGCAGTGGTTTCGTAAGGCCCTATGGCTACACCTTC	CASSGFVRPYGYTF